Below, 12 T cell receptor beta chains from the same sample are listed, as sequenced in a study of OX40 agonist ivuxolimab in advanced cancers. To prepare the library, the immunoSEQ multiplex PCR assay was applied. The immuneACCESS repertoire file appears here via TCRdb, limited to in-frame rearrangements. These files lack a portion of the clones; in checked studies, under half of the deficit traces to unresolved V genes, and the cause of the others is not known. In all, the sample holds about 73,000 clones, and 75% to 90% of those were seen once. 10% to 11% of the sample belongs to the ten largest clones. Sequences were derived from CD4+ or CD8+ T cells sorted from blood, sampled in a trial of the OX40 agonist ivuxolimab. These receptors came from an adult with an advanced solid tumor such as melanoma, head and neck, liver or kidney cancer.

V and J are TRBV18 and TRBJ2-2; 9 nucleotides agree with TRBD1. Germline trimming cut 3 bases from V and 4 bases from J; bases unmatched to any gene: 12. The CDR3 has 18 amino acids. CDR1 and CDR2 (germline): KGHSH, LQKENI. The CDR3 is CASSPKPGQGMGTGELFF. CDR3 DNA: TGTGCCAGCTCACCGAAGCCGGGACAGGGTATGGGCACCGGGGAGCTGTTTTTT.

The gene calls are TRBV19 and TRBJ2-1; TRBD2 aligns across 9 bases. Looked up from germline, CDR1 is LNHDA and CDR2 is SQIVND (reference sequence). V lost 10 bases to trimming and J lost 4 bases; unmatched junction nucleotides: 5. This CDR3 has 13 residues. CDR3 loop: CATGLARYNEQFF. For the CDR3, the DNA is TGTGCCACCGGACTAGCGCGTTACAATGAGCAGTTCTTC.

This clone showed up just once. The gene calls are TRBV9 and TRBJ2-3; D is possibly TRBD1 (6 bases). Germline CDR1 is SGDLS and CDR2 is YYNGEE. The germline V and J ends were trimmed by 4 bases and 6 bases, with 21 bases remaining between them. The CDR3 length is 16 residues. CDR3 DNA: TGTGCCAGCAGCACCTCGGGTGGGGGCCCGGGGGATACGCAGTATTTT. It codes for CASSTSGGGPGDTQYF.

The chain links TRBV20-1 to TRBJ1-1, with D hard to call. The CDR3 spans 10 residues. Germline CDR1 is DFQATT and CDR2 is SNEGSKA (reference sequence). Trimming left V 4 bases short and J 5 bases short, with 5 bases between. CDR3 nucleotides: TGCAGTGCTATCGAAACTGAAGCTTTCTTT. Translated, it gives CSAIETEAFF.

The chain is built from TRBV30 and TRBJ2-7; 10 bases line up with TRBD1. There are 15 residues in the CDR3. The germline gives CDR1 GTSNPN, CDR2 SVGIG (reference sequence). Trimming removed 2 bases from V and 2 bases from J; junction bases left unmatched: 6. The CDR3 here is CAWSTPGQGAYEQYF. CDR3 bases: TGTGCCTGGAGTACACCCGGACAGGGGGCCTACGAGCAGTACTTC. Together with reference TRBV30 and TRBJ2-7, the CDR3 gives the full variable domain: SQTIHQWPATLVQPVGSPLSLECTVEGTSNPNLYWYRQAAGRGLQLLFYSVGIGQISSEVPQNLSASRPQDRQFILSSKKLLLSDSGFYLCAWSTPGQGAYEQYFGPGTRLTVT.

The chain employs TRBV4-1 and TRBJ2-7, with 8 bases fitting TRBD1. The CDR3 is made up of 15 amino acids. Trimming cost V 3 bases and J 3 bases; bases outside gene matches: 7. Germline V gene sequence: CDR1 MGHRA, CDR2 YSYEKL. In DNA form, the CDR3 reads TGCGCCAGCAGCCAGCGACAGGGGACAAACTACGAGCAGTACTTC. Amino acids: CASSQRQGTNYEQYF.

In its sample, this clone was seen a few times. The genes are TRBV19 and TRBJ1-1; the match to TRBD1 covers 7 bases. Germline V CDR1 and CDR2: LNHDA, SQIVND (reference sequence). The CDR3 covers 13 residues. V shed 7 bases, J shed 6 bases, and the junction held 8 bases outside the gene matches. In DNA form, the CDR3 reads TGTGCCAGTAACGACAGGGCGGCCGCTGAAGCTTTCTTT. Encoded protein: CASNDRAAAEAFF. The full variable domain, in which reference TRBV19 and TRBJ1-1 provide the parts outside the CDR3, is DGGITQSPKYLFRKEGQNVTLSCEQNLNHDAMYWYRQDPGQGLRLIYYSQIVNDFQKGDIAEGYSVSREKKESFPLTVTSAQKNPTAFYLCASNDRAAAEAFFGQGTRLTVV.

V is TRBV9 and J is TRBJ2-3, with D hard to call. Germline assignment: CDR1 SGDLS and CDR2 YYNGEE. The CDR3 loop spans 17 amino acids. With 0 bases removed from V and 0 bases from J, the gap between germline ends came to 14 bases. CDR3 protein: CASSVDADKTSTDTQYF. The CDR3, as DNA: TGTGCCAGCAGCGTAGACGCCGACAAGACAAGCACAGATACGCAGTATTTT.

CDR3 sequence reads: CASSYSNEQYF. The CDR3 DNA reads as TGTGCCAGCAGTTACTCGAACGAGCAGTACTTC. The chain combines TRBV6-5 with TRBJ2-7; D unresolved. Germline values: CDR1 MNHEY, CDR2 SVGAGI. The CDR3 length is 11 residues. The V end was cut by 0 bases, the J end by 5 bases, with 2 bases between.

The chain employs TRBV4-1 and TRBJ2-7, with D maybe TRBD1 (6 bases). Germline V CDR1 and CDR2: MGHRA, YSYEKL. The CDR3 is 13 residues long. V was trimmed by 6 bases and J by 3 bases, leaving 12 bases between them. The CDR3 bases are TGCGCCAGCAGGGACAGCCAAGGCTACGAGCAGTACTTC. As protein: CASRDSQGYEQYF.

The chain has TRBV27 and TRBJ2-6; D ambiguous. Germline V gene lookup returns CDR1 MNHEY and CDR2 SMNVEV (reference sequence). The ends were cut back, 7 bases at V and 0 bases at J, with 22 bases in the middle. CDR3 size: 19 residues. CDR3 nucleotide sequence: TGTGCCAGCAACAAAAACGGTCTCTTTCCCAACTCTGGGGCCAACGTCCTGACTTTC. It translates to CASNKNGLFPNSGANVLTF. Complete variable domain (other parts from reference TRBV27 and TRBJ2-6): EAQVTQNPRYLITVTGKKLTVTCSQNMNHEYMSWYRQDPGLGLRQIYYSMNVEVTDKGDVPEGYKVSRKEKRNFPLILESPSPNQTSLYFCASNKNGLFPNSGANVLTFGAGSRLTVL.

The chain employs TRBV9 and TRBJ2-5; either TRBD1 or TRBD2 may fit D (5 bases each). Trimming took 8 bases from V and 11 from J, leaving 25 bases between them. This CDR3 comprises 14 residues. Per the germline V gene, CDR1 is SGDLS and CDR2 is YYNGEE. The DNA of the CDR3 is TGTGCCAGGCTCGTCCGGGACCTTCAAGTGGGGCAGTACTTC. Protein sequence: CARLVRDLQVGQYF.